A single sample is the source of the 27 T cell receptor beta chains below, sequenced in a study of cytotoxic CD8 clonotypes in ibrutinib-treated CLL. The method was immunoSEQ multiplex PCR; TCRdb's version includes in-frame clones alone and lacks a portion of them. The data show under 200,000 clones, with approximately 80% seen just once and roughly 4.5% held by the top ten. The specimen was PBMCs, collected after 24 months of ibrutinib treatment. Source of these receptors: a human donor with chronic lymphocytic leukemia.

The chain joins TRBV28 to TRBJ2-7; D is possibly TRBD2 (6 bases). This CDR3 has 15 amino acids. Looked up from germline, CDR1 is MDHEN and CDR2 is SYDVKM. The germline V and J ends were trimmed by 7 bases and 2 bases, with 18 bases remaining between them. The CDR3 DNA reads as TGTGCCAGCATCCGGCGGGACGCATCCGCCTACGAGCAGTACTTC. Its translation is CASIRRDASAYEQYF.

This rearrangement joins TRBV15 to TRBJ1-2; TRBD1 matches 9 bases. Unmatched junction bases numbered 9, after V lost 3 bases and J lost 1 base. There are 17 residues in the CDR3. CDR1 LNHNV and CDR2 YYDKDF come from the germline V gene (reference sequence). The CDR3 sequence is CATSRPGTGPVNYGYTF. CDR3 in DNA: TGTGCCACCAGCAGGCCTGGGACAGGGCCTGTTAACTATGGCTACACCTTC.

The chain has TRBV6-5 and TRBJ1-3, with D unclear. The germline V gene encodes CDR1 MNHEY and CDR2 SVGAGI. Trimming cost V 7 bases and J 0 bases, with 13 bases left between them. The CDR3 extends over 15 amino acids. The CDR3 coding sequence is TGTGCCAGCACCGTAGACGGCAGCTCTGGAAACACCATATATTTT. Protein: CASTVDGSSGNTIYF.

The gene calls are TRBV5-1 and TRBJ2-7; 10 bases line up with TRBD2. CDR1 is SGHRS and CDR2 is YFSETQ in the germline V gene. Trimming cost V 4 bases and J 7 bases; bases outside gene matches: 8. This CDR3 region has 14 residues. The CDR3 protein is CASSQAGGPREQYF. The CDR3 DNA reads TGCGCCAGCAGCCAAGCGGGGGGGCCGAGGGAGCAGTACTTC.

This clone showed up just once. This chain joins TRBV4-2 and TRBJ2-2; 10 bases agree with TRBD2. V shed 4 bases and J 6 bases; nucleotides not matched to a gene: 14. Germline lookup yields CDR1 LGHNA and CDR2 YNFKEQ. This CDR3 is 18 amino acids long. CDR3 amino acids: CASSPRRLAGDGAGELFF. In nucleotides, the CDR3 is TGTGCCAGCAGCCCCCGGCGGCTAGCGGGAGATGGGGCCGGGGAGCTGTTTTTT.

The chain is built from TRBV18 and TRBJ2-5; D might be TRBD2 (7 bases). The V and J ends lost 2 bases and 5 bases respectively, with 15 bases between them. CDR3 length: 15 residues. Germline CDR1 KGHSH, CDR2 LQKENI. CDR3 sequence (DNA): TGTGCCAGCTCACCAGGGGGGGCTTTTGAGGAGACCCAGTACTTC. It yields the protein CASSPGGAFEETQYF.

The chain couples TRBV13 to TRBJ1-2; D call uncertain. Germline V gene lookup returns CDR1 PRHDT and CDR2 FYEKMQ (reference sequence). Trimming took off 3 bases at V and 2 bases at J, with 4 bases between the two ends. The CDR3 is made up of 12 amino acids. CDR3 amino acids: CASSFINYGYTF. CDR3 DNA sequence: TGTGCCAGCAGCTTTATAAACTATGGCTACACCTTC.

This chain joins TRBV5-5 and TRBJ1-2; D is unresolved. The CDR3 has 14 residues. Looked up from germline, CDR1 is SGHKS and CDR2 is YYEKEE (reference sequence). Trimming removed 4 bases from V and 5 bases from J, with 15 bases in between. CDR3 DNA sequence: TGTGCCAGCAGCCCGACCGGACGGCAGTATGGCTACACCTTC. Translated: CASSPTGRQYGYTF.

The V gene is TRBV6-5, the J gene TRBJ2-7; D possibly uses TRBD1 or TRBD2 (5 bases each). With 6 bases removed from V and 6 bases from J, the gap between germline ends came to 18 bases. In germline, CDR1 is MNHEY, CDR2 SVGAGI. The CDR3 extends over 14 amino acids. CDR3 residues: CASRIGQGRGEQYF. The DNA for the CDR3 is TGTGCCAGCAGAATTGGTCAGGGTCGGGGCGAGCAGTACTTC.

The J gene is TRBJ1-4, the V gene TRBV19; 8 bases are shared with TRBD1. CDR1 and CDR2 (germline): LNHDA, SQIVND (reference sequence). This CDR3 has 14 amino acids. Trimming took 3 bases from V and 8 from J; bases not matched to a gene: 5. CDR3 loop: CASSMETGDEKLFF. In nucleotides, the CDR3 is TGTGCCAGTAGTATGGAGACAGGGGACGAAAAACTGTTTTTT. Combining the CDR3 with reference TRBV19 and TRBJ1-4 gives the whole variable domain DGGITQSPKYLFRKEGQNVTLSCEQNLNHDAMYWYRQDPGQGLRLIYYSQIVNDFQKGDIAEGYSVSREKKESFPLTVTSAQKNPTAFYLCASSMETGDEKLFFGSGTQLSVL.

J is TRBJ1-1 and V is TRBV5-4; D gene uncertain. The V end lost 1 base, the J end lost 1 base, and 8 bases lay between the germline ends. This CDR3 region has 14 residues. The V gene's germline CDR1 is SGHNT and CDR2 YYREEE (reference sequence). As DNA, the CDR3 is TGTGCCAGCAGCTTGAGGCAGAGGAACACTGAAGCTTTCTTT. Translated: CASSLRQRNTEAFF.

This chain links TRBV28 with TRBJ2-1, with D unclear. The CDR3 has 12 amino acids. Germline V gene lookup returns CDR1 MDHEN and CDR2 SYDVKM. The germline V and J ends were trimmed by 3 bases and 16 bases, with 16 bases remaining between them. The CDR3 here is CASSLPPLRPFF. CDR3 in DNA: TGTGCCAGCAGTTTGCCCCCCCTCCGACCCTTCTTC.

The chain is built from TRBV7-2 and TRBJ2-3; possible D gene TRBD1, 6 bases. This CDR3 has 13 residues. V was pared by 5 bases and J by 1 base, with 7 bases between. Per germline, CDR1 SGHTA and CDR2 FQGNSA. The DNA for the CDR3 is TGTGCCAGCAGCCCAGGGGGCACAGATACGCAGTATTTT. Translated, it gives CASSPGGTDTQYF.

The chain couples TRBV28 to TRBJ1-1, with D unclear. There are 14 residues in the CDR3. CDR1 and CDR2 (germline): MDHEN, SYDVKM. Trimming took off 3 bases at V and 1 base at J, with 9 bases between the two ends. The CDR3 DNA follows: TGTGCCAGCAGTTTGCAGGACCCGAACACTGAAGCTTTCTTT. Amino acids: CASSLQDPNTEAFF.

This chain joins TRBV2 and TRBJ1-1; 7 bases are a match to TRBD1. The ends lost 5 bases at V and 1 base at J; junction bases unmatched: 7. The length of the CDR3 is 15 residues. Germline-derived CDR1 and CDR2 are SNHLY and FYNNEI. The DNA of the CDR3 is TGTGCCAGCAGTCAGACAGGGTTTGGGAACACTGAAGCTTTCTTT. Encoded protein: CASSQTGFGNTEAFF. Looking up the rest from reference TRBV2 and TRBJ1-1 gives the full variable domain: EPEVTQTPSHQVTQMGQEVILRCVPISNHLYFYWYRQILGQKVEFLVSFYNNEISEKSEIFDDQFSVERPDGSNFTLKIRSTKLEDSAMYFCASSQTGFGNTEAFFGQGTRLTVV.

The chain is built from TRBV19 and TRBJ2-3; 8 bases line up with TRBD1. J gave up 0 bases and V 3 bases, and 2 bases lay outside the gene matches. This CDR3 is 15 amino acids long. The V gene's germline CDR1 is LNHDA and CDR2 SQIVND (reference sequence). CDR3 DNA: TGTGCCAGTAGTATGTGGACAGGGAGCACAGATACGCAGTATTTT. It is translated as CASSMWTGSTDTQYF.

Here the CDR3 DNA reads TGCACCAGCAGAAGACACTGTAGTCGGGCCAACGTCCTGACTTTC. Translation: CTSRRHCSRANVLTF. The chain links TRBV1 to TRBJ2-6; TRBD1 is the table's D call, not checked against the DNA. TRBV1 constitutes a pseudogene. The CDR3 runs 15 residues.

The chain is built from TRBV6-1 and TRBJ2-7; D not certain. Germline assignment: CDR1 MNHNS and CDR2 SASEGT. The V end lost 6 bases, the J end lost 6 bases, and 9 bases lay between the germline ends. The CDR3 has 11 residues. CDR3 coding DNA: TGTGCCAGCAGCACCCCCCTCGAGCAGTACTTC. Translating it yields CASSTPLEQYF.

This chain uses TRBV30 with TRBJ1-5; 9 nucleotides agree with TRBD1. V lost 2 bases and J lost 4; bases outside the gene matches: 9. CDR1 is GTSNPN and CDR2 is SVGIG in the germline V gene (reference sequence). This CDR3 has 16 amino acids. This CDR3 reads CAWSTHPTGGNQPQHF. The CDR3 bases are TGTGCCTGGAGTACCCACCCGACAGGGGGTAATCAGCCCCAGCATTTT. Combining the CDR3 with reference TRBV30 and TRBJ1-5 gives the whole variable domain SQTIHQWPATLVQPVGSPLSLECTVEGTSNPNLYWYRQAAGRGLQLLFYSVGIGQISSEVPQNLSASRPQDRQFILSSKKLLLSDSGFYLCAWSTHPTGGNQPQHFGDGTRLSIL.

The J gene is TRBJ1-1, the V gene TRBV28, with 10 nucleotides matching TRBD1. This CDR3 is built from 14 residues. Germline lookup yields CDR1 MDHEN and CDR2 SYDVKM. The J segment lost 6 bases and the V segment lost 3 bases, leaving 4 bases of the junction unmatched. The CDR3 sequence: CASSFDRGRAEAFF. CDR3 DNA: TGTGCCAGCAGTTTTGACAGGGGGCGGGCTGAAGCTTTCTTT.

In its sample, this clone was seen a few times. The rearrangement uses TRBV28 and TRBJ2-7; 12 nucleotides match TRBD1. V shed 5 bases and J 6 bases; nucleotides not matched to a gene: 5. The CDR3 has 14 residues. Germline V gene data show CDR1 as MDHEN and CDR2 as SYDVKM. CDR3: CASSPRDRGPEQYF. CDR3 nucleotides: TGTGCCAGCAGTCCCCGGGACAGGGGGCCCGAGCAGTACTTC.

The chain uses TRBV19 and TRBJ2-3, with 9 bases fitting TRBD1. CDR1 and CDR2 from the germline V gene are LNHDA and SQIVND (reference sequence). This CDR3 has 14 residues. V shed 7 bases and J 4 bases; nucleotides not matched to a gene: 6. CDR3 nucleotides: TGTGCCAGTAAGGACAGGGGTTGGTCAGATACGCAGTATTTT. Its translation is CASKDRGWSDTQYF.

V is TRBV19 and J is TRBJ2-7, with D possibly TRBD2 on 6 matching bases. In germline, CDR1 is LNHDA, CDR2 SQIVND (reference sequence). The CDR3 runs 14 residues. The V end was cut by 6 bases, the J end by 2 bases, with 14 bases between. Here the CDR3 reads CASSSAGLPYEQYF. The CDR3 DNA is TGTGCCAGTAGCTCCGCGGGACTTCCCTACGAGCAGTACTTC.

V usage is TRBV5-6 and J usage is TRBJ2-7; D may be TRBD1 (5 bases). Trimming stripped 0 bases from V and 3 bases from J, with 7 bases between. The CDR3 loop spans 13 amino acids. Germline V lookup: CDR1 SGHDT, CDR2 YYEEEE. CDR3 bases: TGTGCCAGCAGCTTGGCAGGGATCTACGAGCAGTACTTC. It codes for CASSLAGIYEQYF.

The chain employs TRBV2 and TRBJ1-6; the D is unclear. Germline V gene sequence: CDR1 SNHLY, CDR2 FYNNEI. V gave up 6 bases and J gave up 9 bases, with 15 bases separating them. The CDR3 consists of 14 residues. The CDR3 is CASSDLVSVSPLHF. In nucleotides, the CDR3 is TGTGCCAGCAGCGATTTGGTTTCGGTTTCACCCCTCCACTTT.

This sequence joins TRBV5-8 and TRBJ1-4; TRBD1 matches at 9 bases. CDR3 size: 15 residues. The germline CDR1 and CDR2 sequences are SGHTS and YDEGEE. V lost 4 bases, J lost 4 bases, and 5 bases stayed unmatched. CDR3 protein: CASSPQTGGNEKLFF. CDR3 coding DNA: TGTGCCAGCAGCCCCCAGACAGGGGGTAATGAAAAACTGTTTTTT. Based on the CDR3 plus reference TRBV5-8 and TRBJ1-4, the full variable domain is EAGVTQSPTHLIKTRGQQATLRCSPISGHTSVYWYQQALGLGLQFLLWYDEGEERNRGNFPPRFSGRQFPNYSSELNVNALELEDSALYLCASSPQTGGNEKLFFGSGTQLSVL.

V gene TRBV6-1 combines with J gene TRBJ1-6; TRBD1 might be the D (5 bases). V gave up 7 bases and J gave up 10 bases, with 14 bases separating them. Looked up from germline, CDR1 is MNHNS and CDR2 is SASEGT. This CDR3 spans 13 amino acids. The CDR3 nucleotides are TGTGCCAGCACCGGGATAGGGGTGTCACCCCTCCACTTT. Translating gives CASTGIGVSPLHF.